Each of the 7 T cell receptor beta chains below was sequenced from the same sample in a study of Ad26.COV2.S vaccination and SARS-CoV-2 variants. Some clones are missing from TCRdb's copy, which holds only in-frame ones; the method was immunoSEQ multiplex PCR. Of around 350,000 clones in the sample, around 83% were seen once. As for treatment: roughly 19 received Ad26.COV2.S at low or high dose, single or two shots; about 5 received placebo; per-sample allocation not given. Day 63 after the first vaccine or placebo injection was the time point for sampling. This specimen was peripheral blood, taken in a trial of Ad26.COV2.S vaccine versus placebo. The receptors shown here come from a person between 18 and 65 years old who received the Ad26.COV2.S COVID-19 vaccine or a placebo.

V gene TRBV5-1 combines with J gene TRBJ1-4; D remains ambiguous. This CDR3 comprises 13 residues. The germline V gene has CDR1 SGHRS and CDR2 YFSETQ. The V gene lost 0 bases and the J gene lost 4 bases, with 4 bases spanning the gap. CDR3 residues: CASSLGFNEKLFF. CDR3 in DNA: TGCGCCAGCAGCTTGGGATTTAATGAAAAACTGTTTTTT.

This chain joins TRBV6-2 or TRBV6-3 and TRBJ2-1; a weak D match, TRBD1 (6 bases). The CDR3 loop spans 16 amino acids. Germline V lookup: CDR1 MNHEY, CDR2 SVGEGT. Trimming removed 2 bases at V and 5 bases at J, with 16 bases between. The CDR3 sequence is CASSYLGQGKHNEQFF. CDR3 in DNA: TGTGCCAGCAGTTACCTGGGGCAGGGGAAACACAATGAGCAGTTCTTC.

This chain joins TRBV2 and TRBJ1-5; TRBD1 matches 12 bases. This CDR3 has 14 residues. V was pared by 9 bases and J by 5 bases, with 5 bases of the junction left unmatched. Per germline, CDR1 SNHLY and CDR2 FYNNEI. This chain's CDR3 is CARGTGGNDQPQHF. CDR3 sequence (DNA): TGTGCCAGAGGGACAGGGGGCAATGATCAGCCCCAGCATTTT.

The chain joins TRBV6-1 to TRBJ1-2, with D perhaps matching TRBD1 (6 bases). The germline gives CDR1 MNHNS, CDR2 SASEGT. This CDR3 contains 14 residues. The V end was cut by 1 base, the J end by 5 bases, with 11 bases between. DNA of the CDR3: TGTGCCAGCAGTGAAGTGGGGGCACCTTATGGCTACACCTTC. Translation gives CASSEVGAPYGYTF.

This chain joins TRBV6-5 and TRBJ2-5; 9 nucleotides line up with TRBD1. Trimming at V came to 7 bases and at J to 5 bases, leaving 5 bases not matched to a gene. This CDR3 has 13 amino acids. Looked up from germline, CDR1 is MNHEY and CDR2 is SVGAGI. In DNA form, the CDR3 reads TGTGCCAGCAACAGGGACAGGGATGAGACCCAGTACTTC. Amino acids: CASNRDRDETQYF.

The chain uses TRBV18 and TRBJ1-3; D perhaps matches TRBD1 (5 bases). The CDR3 is 15 amino acids. V was trimmed by 3 bases and J by 1 base, leaving 10 bases between them. Looked up from germline, CDR1 is KGHSH and CDR2 is LQKENI. The CDR3 bases are TGTGCCAGCTCACCGCGACAGCAGTCTGGAAACACCATATATTTT. The encoded protein is CASSPRQQSGNTIYF.

This clone appeared a few times. The genes are TRBV6-5 and TRBJ1-3, with 7 nucleotides matching TRBD1. Germline lookup yields CDR1 MNHEY and CDR2 SVGAGI. V was pared by 6 bases and J by 3 bases, with 2 bases of the junction left unmatched. This CDR3 has 13 amino acids. CDR3 in DNA: TGTGCCAGCAGCGACAGGGTTGGAAACACCATATATTTT. Translation gives CASSDRVGNTIYF.